Listed here are 5 T cell receptor beta chains from one sample, sequenced in a study of neoadjuvant nivolumab and ipilimumab in lung cancer. Libraries were prepared by immunoSEQ multiplex PCR; TCRdb keeps only in-frame clonotypes and omits some of them. The table has roughly 45,000 clones, around 88% seen once. Here the sequenced sample was blood, taken before neoadjuvant nivolumab, alone or with ipilimumab. All receptors derive from an adult with non-small cell lung cancer. Some clones in this sample may be carry-over from other donors' samples.

This rearrangement joins TRBV5-1 to TRBJ1-2; tentative D call: TRBD1 (5 bases). CDR1 is SGHRS, CDR2 YFSETQ, per germline. V gave up 4 bases and J gave up 6 bases, with 16 bases separating them. This CDR3 is 14 amino acids long. This chain's CDR3 is CASSITGRVDGYTF. The DNA of the CDR3 is TGCGCCAGCAGCATAACTGGCAGGGTGGATGGCTACACCTTC.

The chain combines TRBV2 with TRBJ2-3, with 16 bases aligning to TRBD2. The CDR3 length is 17 residues. The V and J ends lost 5 bases and 4 bases, in that order; junction bases with no gene match: 6. Per germline, CDR1 SNHLY and CDR2 FYNNEI. The CDR3 DNA is TGTGCCAGCAGTTCGGGACTAGCGGGAGGGCTCTCAGATACGCAGTATTTT. Encoded protein: CASSSGLAGGLSDTQYF.

The J gene is TRBJ2-1, the V gene TRBV5-1, with D perhaps matching TRBD2 (5 bases). Germline V gives CDR1 SGHRS, CDR2 YFSETQ. The CDR3 totals 15 residues. V was pared by 0 bases and J by 2 bases, with 9 bases between. CDR3 protein: CASSLGSGPYNEQFF. CDR3 nucleotide sequence: TGCGCCAGCAGCTTGGGGAGCGGCCCCTACAATGAGCAGTTCTTC. Supplemented by reference TRBV5-1 and TRBJ2-1, the full variable domain reads KAGVTQTPRYLIKTRGQQVTLSCSPISGHRSVSWYQQTPGQGLQFLFEYFSETQRNKGNFPGRFSGRQFSNSRSEMNVSTLELGDSALYLCASSLGSGPYNEQFFGPGTRLTVL.

V usage is TRBV30 and J usage is TRBJ2-5; 10 nucleotides match TRBD1. Germline values: CDR1 GTSNPN, CDR2 SVGIG (reference sequence). CDR3 length: 14 amino acids. V lost 3 bases and J lost 5; bases outside the gene matches: 6. The chain's CDR3 is CAWRGDRGKETQYF. Here the CDR3 DNA reads TGTGCCTGGAGAGGGGACAGGGGAAAGGAGACCCAGTACTTC. Full variable domain (remainder filled in from reference TRBV30 and TRBJ2-5): SQTIHQWPATLVQPVGSPLSLECTVEGTSNPNLYWYRQAAGRGLQLLFYSVGIGQISSEVPQNLSASRPQDRQFILSSKKLLLSDSGFYLCAWRGDRGKETQYFGPGTRLLVL.

The table lists this clone with a count of one. The chain recombines TRBV2 with TRBJ1-1, with 8 bases matching TRBD1. Germline V gives CDR1 SNHLY, CDR2 FYNNEI. The CDR3 length is 14 residues. J gave up 4 bases and V 5 bases, and 6 bases lay outside the gene matches. CDR3 amino acids: CASSLRTGGTEAFF. As DNA, the CDR3 is TGTGCCAGCAGTTTACGCACAGGGGGCACTGAAGCTTTCTTT.